Presented here are 17 T cell receptor beta chains from one specimen sequenced in a study of T cell clonality in common variable immunodeficiency. The data were produced by immunoSEQ multiplex PCR, yet TCRdb's version contains in-frame clones alone and is incomplete. The table lists tens of thousands of clones, with no singletons. Sequencing was performed on peripheral blood mononuclear cells. These receptors were obtained from a person aged 18-69 years in good health.

This clone came up many times. The missing CDR3 end, 3 residues past where the read stops, is filled in from the germline J gene. The chain has TRBV5-1 and TRBJ2-1, with TRBD2 matching 10 bases. Germline CDR1 SGHRS, CDR2 YFSETQ. With V trimmed by 6 bases and J by 2 bases, 5 bases remained unmatched. This CDR3 has 15 residues. The CDR3 is CASTRTSGAYNEQFF. The sequenced part of the CDR3 DNA is TGCGCCAGCACCAGGACTAGCGGCGCCTACAATGAG.

This clone is categorized as medium-sized. The CDR3 end falls 3 residues outside the read, so it is completed with the germline J gene. V gene TRBV14 combines with J gene TRBJ1-2; D ambiguous. This CDR3 region has 14 residues. Germline V lookup: CDR1 SGHDN, CDR2 FVKESK. Trimming pared 1 base from V and 4 bases from J, leaving 10 bases between. The CDR3: CASSQGRAIYGYTF. CDR3 bases read: TGTGCCAGCAGCCAAGGCCGCGCGATCTATGGC.

This clone was observed many times. Coverage ceases 3 residues before the CDR3 finishes, and the germline J gene fills in the end. This rearrangement joins TRBV5-4 to TRBJ2-5; 9 nucleotides line up with TRBD2. The CDR3 has 16 amino acids. Germline V gene data show CDR1 as SGHNT and CDR2 as YYREEE (reference sequence). V lost 2 bases to trimming and J lost 5 bases; unmatched junction nucleotides: 10. The CDR3: CASSFGSGRSLETQYF. The CDR3 DNA, read in part, is TGTGCCAGCAGCTTTGGTAGCGGGAGATCATTGGAGACC. The full variable domain, its missing parts supplied by reference TRBV5-4 and TRBJ2-5, is ETGVTQSPTHLIKTRGQQVTLRCSSQSGHNTVSWYQQALGQGPQFIFQYYREEENGRGNFPPRFSGLQFPNYSSELNVNALELDDSALYLCASSFGSGRSLETQYFGPGTRLLVL.

This clone was counted many times. With the read ending 3 residues before the CDR3 end, the germline J gene is used to fill in that end. The V and J genes are TRBV5-6 and TRBJ1-4; D is possibly TRBD1 (6 bases). The CDR3 contains 13 residues. V was cut by 2 bases and J by 7 bases, with 9 bases left in between. Germline assignment: CDR1 SGHDT and CDR2 YYEEEE. The chain's CDR3 is CASSFRGAEKLFF. The DNA read from the CDR3 is TGTGCCAGCAGCTTCCGGGGGGCTGAAAAA.

This clone was recorded at least ten times. The CDR3 is cut off 3 residues early in the read; its end comes from the germline J gene. This chain uses TRBV4-1 with TRBJ1-6; TRBD1 matches 9 bases. The CDR3 extends over 15 amino acids. Per the germline V gene, CDR1 is MGHRA and CDR2 is YSYEKL. The DNA read from the CDR3 is TGCGCCAGCAGCCAATCGGGACAGGGACGCGGATCC. Translated, it gives CASSQSGQGRGS. The CDR3 reads in full as CASSQSGQGRGSLHF.

For this clone: A far larger clone is one base from this, pointing to a likely read error. The read comes to an end 3 residues before the CDR3 does, leaving the germline J gene to fill in the end. The rearrangement uses TRBV20-1 and TRBJ2-3; 7 bases are a match to TRBD2. This CDR3 is built from 16 residues. V lost 1 base, J lost 2 bases, and 9 bases stayed unmatched. Germline CDR1 is DFQATT and CDR2 is SNEGSKA (reference sequence). The CDR3 spells CSARGVGAGITDTQYF. The DNA read from the CDR3 is TGCAGTGCTAGAGGAGTAGGAGCGGGGATCACAGATACG.

This clone was seen a handful of times. The read ends 3 residues shy of where the CDR3 ends; the end is completed using the germline J gene. J is TRBJ1-2 and V is TRBV30, with D possibly TRBD1 on 5 matching bases. The CDR3 spans 12 residues. Germline V lookup: CDR1 GTSNPN, CDR2 SVGIG (reference sequence). The CDR3 loop is CAWNSGDYDYTF. CDR3 DNA, as far as it was read: TGTGCCTGGAATTCGGGGGACTACGAC.

This clone was seen repeatedly, ten times or more. The observed sequence ends 3 residues before the CDR3 terminus, with the missing tail filled in from the germline J gene. The chain uses TRBV7-2 and TRBJ2-5; 7 bases fit TRBD1. After removal of 3 bases from V and 5 bases from J, the junction contained 6 bases not matched to a gene. The CDR3 is 14 residues long. Germline V gives CDR1 SGHTA, CDR2 FQGNSA. The CDR3 sequence: CASSLDRRVETQYF. The sequenced CDR3 bases are TGTGCCAGCAGCTTGGACAGGCGAGTGGAGACC.

The sample holds many counts of this clone. The DNA read from the CDR3 is TGCAGTGCTTTCGGGACTAGCGGGGACTACAATGAG. It codes for CSAFGTSGDYNE. The whole CDR3 protein reads CSAFGTSGDYNEQFF. The J gene is TRBJ2-1, the V gene TRBV20-1, with TRBD2 identical over 13 bases. The read stops 3 residues short of the end of the CDR3; the missing end is completed from the germline J gene. V lost 5 bases to trimming and J lost 3 bases; unmatched junction nucleotides: 4. Germline V lookup: CDR1 DFQATT, CDR2 SNEGSKA (reference sequence). This CDR3 region has 15 residues.

The sample holds many counts of this clone. The read terminates 3 residues ahead of where the CDR3 ends, so the germline J gene completes it. The rearrangement links TRBV18 to TRBJ1-2, with TRBD1 matching over 8 bases. This CDR3 contains 16 residues. The junction had 12 bases not matched to a gene; V was cut back by 3 bases and J by 6 bases. Germline CDR1 and CDR2: KGHSH and LQKENI. The sequenced CDR3 bases are TGTGCCAGCTCACCGGATCCGGGACAGGCGAGGAATGGC. This translates into CASSPDPGQARNG. The complete CDR3 protein is CASSPDPGQARNGYTF.

This clone appeared many times. The CDR3 extends 3 residues past the end of the read, so its final part is completed from the germline J gene. The rearrangement joins TRBV6-2 or TRBV6-3 to TRBJ1-2, with D perhaps matching TRBD1 (5 bases). The CDR3 runs to 15 residues. CDR1 is MNHEY, CDR2 SVGEGT, per germline. V was shortened by 6 bases and J by 2 bases, with 16 bases between the two germline ends. The CDR3 spells CASSFPPGLNYGYTF. The sequenced part of the CDR3 DNA is TGTGCCAGCAGCTTCCCTCCGGGACTCAACTATGGC.

This clone was recorded at least ten times. The read ends 3 residues before the CDR3 terminus; that terminus is restored from the germline J gene. The chain couples TRBV19 to TRBJ2-7, with a weak D call TRBD1 (6 bases). Germline-derived CDR1 and CDR2 are LNHDA and SQIVND (reference sequence). V shed 5 bases and J shed 3 bases, with 17 bases lying between them. The CDR3 sequence is 15 residues long. The CDR3 sequence: CASSVDRLESYEQYF. The sequenced part of the CDR3 DNA is TGTGCCAGTAGTGTCGACAGGCTCGAGAGCTACGAG.

This clone has a count of ten or more. The read terminates 3 residues ahead of where the CDR3 ends, so the germline J gene completes it. The chain joins TRBV7-2 to TRBJ1-2; 8 bases map to TRBD1. Trimming at V came to 5 bases and at J to 7 bases, leaving 9 bases not matched to a gene. In germline, CDR1 is SGHTA, CDR2 FQGNSA. CDR3 length: 14 amino acids. This chain's CDR3 is CASSQTGGVGGYTF. CDR3 bases read: TGTGCCAGCAGCCAAACAGGGGGTGTCGGTGGC. The entire variable domain, with the rest obtained from reference TRBV7-2 and TRBJ1-2, is as follows: GAGVSQSPSNKVTEKGKDVELRCDPISGHTALYWYRQSLGQGLEFLIYFQGNSAPDKSGLPSDRFSAERTGGSVSTLTIQRTQQEDSAVYLCASSQTGGVGGYTFGSGTRLTVV.

The sample holds many counts of this clone. Read coverage stops 3 residues before the CDR3 terminus; the germline J gene supplies the remainder. The rearrangement joins TRBV20-1 to TRBJ2-5, with 10 bases lining up with TRBD2. The germline V gene encodes CDR1 DFQATT and CDR2 SNEGSKA (reference sequence). V lost 1 base and J lost 4; bases outside the gene matches: 6. There are 15 residues in the CDR3. The part of the CDR3 DNA that was read is TGCAGTGCTAGAGGTCCTAGCGGGAGATTAGAGACC. It yields the protein CSARGPSGRLET. The whole CDR3 sequence reads CSARGPSGRLETQYF.

This clone was counted ten times or more. Sequencing ends 3 residues short of the CDR3 end; the germline J gene provides the rest. V is TRBV7-9 and J is TRBJ1-2; TRBD1 is a possible D gene (5 bases). CDR3 length: 15 amino acids. The germline gives CDR1 SEHNR, CDR2 FQNEAQ (reference sequence). The ends were cut back, 1 base at V and 3 bases at J, with 12 bases in the middle. The part of the CDR3 DNA that was read is TGTGCCAGCAGCTTAGGGGGGGGTGGTCACTATGGC. The encoded protein is CASSLGGGGHYG. The whole CDR3 protein reads CASSLGGGGHYGYTF.

This clone was found many times. The read is 3 residues too short to cover the CDR3 end, so that end is filled in from the germline J gene. This sequence joins TRBV7-2 and TRBJ2-1; D is perhaps TRBD2 (5 bases). Germline V CDR1 and CDR2: SGHTA, FQGNSA. CDR3 length equals 13 residues. V was clipped by 5 bases and J by 5 bases, with 10 bases between them. CDR3 bases read: TGTGCCAGCAGCCCTCAGCGGAACAATGAG. Translating gives CASSPQRNNE. The entire CDR3 reads CASSPQRNNEQFF.

This clone was picked up many times. The read ends 3 residues early relative to the CDR3; the germline J gene fills the gap. The chain is built from TRBV5-1 and TRBJ2-7; perhaps TRBD1 as D (5 bases). V lost 4 bases and J lost 4, with 12 bases in between. The germline V gene encodes CDR1 SGHRS and CDR2 YFSETQ. The CDR3 spans 13 residues. CDR3 region: CASSPEAGYEQYF. The sequenced part of the CDR3 DNA is TGCGCCAGCAGCCCCGAGGCAGGGTACGAG.